This TCR beta chain derives from a study of shared clonotypes between healthy human individuals. Study-wide points: The study sampled only blood, and tissue repertoires likely differ.

The repertoire was sequenced with immunoSEQ multiplex PCR; TCRdb's copy has only in-frame clones and lacks some. The table includes about 730,000 clones, 55% to 75% detected once. As concerns this clone: The target antigen is unknown.

The clonotype was recovered from a woman in her 30s in good health. Material: memory CD4+ T cells sorted from blood. The sample's subset: CD45RA-negative fraction.

CDR3 sequence (DNA): TGTGCCTCCCAGAGGGAGGGGGCTCCTAACTATGGCTACACCTTC. Translated, it gives CASQREGAPNYGYTF. The chain carries TRBV10-3 and TRBJ1-2, with TRBD1 identical over 7 bases. The CDR3 loop spans 15 amino acids. Germline loops: CDR1 ENHRY, CDR2 SYGVKD. J was trimmed by 0 bases and V by 11 bases; bases with no gene match: 12.